The sample holds many counts of the clone carrying this TCR beta chain. The antigen is unknown. The V segment lost 2 bases and the J segment 3 bases; nucleotides outside the gene matches: 7. The CDR3 is 17 residues long. Germline loops: CDR1 LGHDT, CDR2 YNNKEL (reference sequence). This sample is drawn from a study of T cells in Graves' hyperthyroidism and ophthalmopathy. Overall study context: Peripheral blood was secured at the point of initial diagnosis, before any treatment. Broader study findings: Blood samples included most of the expanded thyroid clonotypes exceeding 0.001.

Amplification of TCR beta CDR3 regions used RNA as the template. HTBI primers were the set used in a first-round RT-PCR of the TCR CDR3. A single record per CDR3 protein comes from TCRdb applying MiXCR to the multiplex PCR reads. Of about 600,000 distinct CDR3 sequences listed, 14% are singletons. The diagnoses drew upon clinical symptoms, serum thyroxine and TRAb, thyroid ultrasound and orbital computed tomography. Sequencing was carried out using blood. The chain has TRBV3-1 and TRBJ2-5, with 12 bases fitting TRBD2. This clonotype originated in a young woman with Graves' ophthalmopathy. CDR3 residues: CASSQYGLAGREETQYF. The CDR3, as DNA: TGTGCCAGCAGCCAATACGGACTAGCGGGAAGGGAAGAGACCCAGTACTTC.